This T cell receptor beta chain comes out of a study of cytomegalovirus exposure and HLA in healthy donors. Study-wide results and caveats: In a later analysis, most CMV-associated TCR beta chains appeared HLA-restricted. An apparent linkage of common viral pathogens to several of the most significant clusters emerged in a later analysis.

This clone was seen only a few times. Its target is not known. The junction had 6 bases not matched to a gene; V was cut back by 4 bases and J by 4 bases. The germline V gene has CDR1 MGHRA and CDR2 YSYEKL. This CDR3 has 16 amino acids. The donors, nominally healthy at sampling, likely had unrecorded immune exposures. The primer mix had 60 Vbeta and 13 Jbeta primers. In the original workflow: Later reanalysis found roughly 80 million unique TCR beta chains, around 10 million of them shared. Sequencing used immunoSEQ multiplex PCR; TCRdb keeps in-frame clones, though not all of them. For V, J and clone size, that table is used; D and trimming come from the DNA. The sample lists approximately 220,000 clones; 65% to 90% were seen once.

The receptor's source is a girl between 5 and 17 years old in good health and CMV-seronegative. The chain couples TRBV4-1 to TRBJ2-2, with 10 bases aligning to TRBD2. The sequenced sample consisted of PBMCs. The CDR3 protein is CASSLGGLAATGELFF. The CDR3 DNA follows: TGCGCCAGCAGCCTCGGTGGACTAGCGGCCACCGGGGAGCTGTTTTTT.